The 2 T cell receptor beta chains reported below all come from one sample, sequenced in a study of cytomegalovirus exposure and HLA in healthy donors. PCR primers comprised 60 Vbeta and 13 Jbeta primers. TCRdb's table, derived via immunoSEQ multiplex PCR, lists solely in-frame clones and lacks some. Here the sample spans 150,000 to 200,000 clones, about four fifths being singletons. Material for sequencing was PBMCs. The receptors shown here come from a woman aged 18-29 years in good health and CMV-seropositive.

A few counts support this clone. V gene TRBV15 combines with J gene TRBJ2-7; 9 bases fit TRBD2. CDR3 length equals 15 residues. V was clipped by 5 bases and J by 1 base; unmatched bases: 6. CDR1 is LNHNV, CDR2 YYDKDF, per germline (reference sequence). CDR3 bases: TGTGCCACCAGCCGAGGTAGCGGGGGTTCCTACGAGCAGTACTTC. Translating gives CATSRGSGGSYEQYF. The whole variable domain, filled in from reference TRBV15 and TRBJ2-7, reads DAMVIQNPRYQVTQFGKPVTLSCSQTLNHNVMYWYQQKSSQAPKLLFHYYDKDFNNEADTPDNFQSRRPNTSFCFLDIRSPGLGDTAMYLCATSRGSGGSYEQYFGPGTRLTVT.

The chain is built from TRBV6-5 and TRBJ1-1; D is undetermined. The CDR3 contains 15 residues. V lost 0 bases and J 1 base, leaving 9 bases between the germline ends. Germline V CDR1 and CDR2: MNHEY, SVGAGI. CDR3 sequence: CASSYSRETNTEAFF. CDR3 bases: TGTGCCAGCAGTTACTCGAGGGAGACGAACACTGAAGCTTTCTTT.